These 9 T cell receptor beta chains were all obtained from the same sample, sequenced in a study of T cells after yellow fever vaccination. TCRdb redid the calling of the 5' RACE reads with MiXCR, one entry per CDR3 protein. The sample records about 340,000 distinct CDR3 sequences, around 13% being singletons. The sample in question was CD4+ T cells sorted from PBMCs, obtained 15 days after the yellow fever booster vaccination. These receptors all come from a man younger than 35 who received the YFV17D yellow fever vaccine.

This rearrangement joins TRBV5-1 to TRBJ2-2; D may be TRBD1 (6 bases). The CDR3 spans 15 residues. Germline loops: CDR1 SGHRS, CDR2 YFSETQ. Trimming took 6 bases from V and 2 from J, leaving 14 bases between them. CDR3 amino acids: CASIRGRNNTGELFF. As DNA, the CDR3 is TGCGCCAGCATCAGGGGACGGAATAACACCGGGGAGCTGTTTTTT. The full variable domain, completed using reference TRBV5-1 and TRBJ2-2, is KAGVTQTPRYLIKTRGQQVTLSCSPISGHRSVSWYQQTPGQGLQFLFEYFSETQRNKGNFPGRFSGRQFSNSRSEMNVSTLELGDSALYLCASIRGRNNTGELFFGEGSRLTVL.

This clonotype has only a few counts. The chain combines TRBV4-2 with TRBJ2-1, with D perhaps matching TRBD1 (6 bases). The germline V gene has CDR1 LGHNA and CDR2 YNFKEQ. Trimming cost V 0 bases and J 5 bases, with 8 bases left between them. This CDR3 region has 14 residues. The CDR3 sequence is CASSQEWTDNEQFF. DNA for the CDR3: TGTGCCAGCAGCCAAGAATGGACAGACAATGAGCAGTTCTTC.

The V and J genes are TRBV7-2 and TRBJ2-5; TRBD1 or TRBD2 may be the D gene (6 bases each). Trimming took off 5 bases at V and 4 bases at J, with 14 bases between the two ends. The CDR3 spans 14 residues. Germline V CDR1 and CDR2: SGHTA, FQGNSA. CDR3 nucleotides: TGTGCCAGCAGCCTCCTTGGGGGGCGAGAGACCCAGTACTTC. It is translated as CASSLLGGRETQYF.

V is TRBV6-6 and J is TRBJ1-1; 7 positions match TRBD1. Per germline, CDR1 MNHNY and CDR2 SVGAGI (reference sequence). With V trimmed by 5 bases and J by 7 bases, 10 bases remained unmatched. The CDR3 length is 14 residues. The DNA for the CDR3 is TGTGCCAGCAGTGACAGGGCCGGCGGTAATGAAGCTTTCTTT. Protein product: CASSDRAGGNEAFF.

A few counts support this clonotype. The CDR3 loop reads CASTGTGDSPLHF. The CDR3 region has the DNA TGTGCCAGCACAGGAACAGGGGACTCACCCCTCCACTTT. This sequence joins TRBV12-3 or TRBV12-4 and TRBJ1-6; TRBD1 matches at 7 bases. Germline trimming cut 7 bases from V and 10 bases from J; bases unmatched to any gene: 7. The CDR3 is 13 residues long.

V usage is TRBV5-1 and J usage is TRBJ1-6, with no clear D. The germline V gene has CDR1 SGHRS and CDR2 YFSETQ. The CDR3 is 16 residues long. The V and J ends lost 4 bases and 0 bases respectively, with 11 bases between them. CDR3 DNA: TGCGCCAGCAGCGGGGATACGGCCTCCTATAATTCACCCCTCCACTTT. It yields the protein CASSGDTASYNSPLHF.

The chain uses TRBV7-6 and TRBJ2-2; 12 positions agree with TRBD2. The CDR3 loop spans 18 amino acids. Trimming took 5 bases from V and 3 from J; bases not matched to a gene: 10. CDR1 is SGHVS, CDR2 FNYEAQ, per germline. As DNA, the CDR3 is TGTGCCAGCAGCCGGGCGGCTAGCGGGGGGGCCTACACCGGGGAGCTGTTTTTT. It yields the protein CASSRAASGGAYTGELFF.

This chain connects TRBV6-5 to TRBJ2-5, with 9 bases identical to TRBD2. V lost 6 bases to trimming and J lost 3 bases; unmatched junction nucleotides: 11. This CDR3 contains 16 residues. Germline CDR1 is MNHEY and CDR2 is SVGAGI. The chain's CDR3 is CASRSSGRGGKETQYF. The CDR3 bases are TGTGCCAGCAGGTCGTCTGGGCGGGGGGGCAAAGAGACCCAGTACTTC.

The chain links TRBV5-4 to TRBJ2-3; 9 nucleotides align to TRBD2. CDR3 length equals 15 residues. From germline, CDR1 is SGHNT and CDR2 YYREEE (reference sequence). V shed 5 bases, J shed 0 bases, and the junction held 4 bases outside the gene matches. The CDR3 protein is CASRSGGFSTDTQYF. The DNA of the CDR3 is TGTGCCAGCAGAAGCGGGGGGTTCAGCACAGATACGCAGTATTTT.